In its sample, the clone carrying this T cell receptor beta chain was seen a few times. Authors' data handling: Nucleated cell number was recorded as an estimate derived from reference gene primer amplification. The assay was immunoSEQ multiplex PCR, and TCRdb's table has in-frame clones only and misses some. The DNA was the basis for D and trimming; V, J and clone size are from that table. This sample has around 20,000 clones, with 82% found just once. This CDR3 spans 15 amino acids. Germline V gene sequence: CDR1 MNHEY, CDR2 SVGAGI. V lost 8 bases and J 3 bases, leaving 16 bases between the germline ends. The data are from a study of blood T cell repertoires in COVID-19. Study overall: Nucleic acid was either cDNA or gDNA, and it came from T cells, B-cell-depleted T cells, or PBMCs.

The TCR sequence derives from a human donor in a cohort sampled during active COVID-19. Specimen: peripheral blood. The chain carries TRBV6-5 and TRBJ2-2, with D perhaps TRBD1 (5 bases). The CDR3 here is CASPPETDYTGELFF. The CDR3 DNA follows: TGTGCCAGCCCCCCCGAGACAGACTACACCGGGGAGCTGTTTTTT.